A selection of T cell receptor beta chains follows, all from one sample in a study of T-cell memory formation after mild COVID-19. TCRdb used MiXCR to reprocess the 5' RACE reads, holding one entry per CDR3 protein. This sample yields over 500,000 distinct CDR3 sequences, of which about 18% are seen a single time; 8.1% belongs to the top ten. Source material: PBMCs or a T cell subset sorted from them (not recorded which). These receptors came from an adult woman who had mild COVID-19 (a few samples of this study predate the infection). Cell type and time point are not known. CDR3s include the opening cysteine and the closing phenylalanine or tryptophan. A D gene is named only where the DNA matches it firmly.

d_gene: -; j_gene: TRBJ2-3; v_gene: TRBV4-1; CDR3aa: CASSRLTSSGDTQYF
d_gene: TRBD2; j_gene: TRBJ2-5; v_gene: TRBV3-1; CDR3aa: CASSLRTGLAGAQETQYF
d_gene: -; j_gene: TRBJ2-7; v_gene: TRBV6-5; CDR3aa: CASSSVAGGYYEQYF
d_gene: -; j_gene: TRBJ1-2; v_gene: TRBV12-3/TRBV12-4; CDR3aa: CASSYGHLGGYTF
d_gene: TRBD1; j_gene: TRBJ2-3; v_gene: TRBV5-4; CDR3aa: CASSPGQGWNTDTQYF
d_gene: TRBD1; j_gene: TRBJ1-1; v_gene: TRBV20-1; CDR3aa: CSARLGGGLEAFF
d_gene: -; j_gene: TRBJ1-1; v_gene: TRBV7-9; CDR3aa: CASSLAGGRGDTEAFF
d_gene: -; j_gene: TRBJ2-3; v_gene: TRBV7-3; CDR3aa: CASSTFRDLLTDTQYF
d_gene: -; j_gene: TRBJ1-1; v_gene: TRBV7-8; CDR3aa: CASSLVQTNTEAFF
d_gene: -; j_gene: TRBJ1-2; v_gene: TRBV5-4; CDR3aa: CASRSAGRGYGYTF
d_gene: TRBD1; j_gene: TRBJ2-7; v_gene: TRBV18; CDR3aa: CASSPLARTGGSYEQYF
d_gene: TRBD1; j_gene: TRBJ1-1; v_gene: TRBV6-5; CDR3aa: CASSYGDRALSEAFF
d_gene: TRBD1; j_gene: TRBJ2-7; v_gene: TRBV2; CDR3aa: CASSTGQVTNYEQYF
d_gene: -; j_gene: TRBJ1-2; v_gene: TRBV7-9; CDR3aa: CASSFSQGYYGYTF
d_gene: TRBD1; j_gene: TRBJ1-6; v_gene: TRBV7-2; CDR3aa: CASSKTGTGGYSPLHF
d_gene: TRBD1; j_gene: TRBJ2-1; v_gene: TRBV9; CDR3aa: CASSVAGTEPIYNEQFF
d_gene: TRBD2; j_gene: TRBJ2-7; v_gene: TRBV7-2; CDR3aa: CASSLVGAGGQYEQYF
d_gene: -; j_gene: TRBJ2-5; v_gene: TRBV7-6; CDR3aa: CASSLGLEETQYF
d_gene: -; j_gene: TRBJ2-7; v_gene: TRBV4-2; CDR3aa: CASSQDFERAYEQYF
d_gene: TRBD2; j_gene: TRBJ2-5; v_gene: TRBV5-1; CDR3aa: CASSLPTSGGAQETQYF
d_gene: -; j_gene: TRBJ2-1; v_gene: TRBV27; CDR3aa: CASNRRAGNNEQFF
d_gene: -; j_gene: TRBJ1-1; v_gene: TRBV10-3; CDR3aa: CAISEGWLVNTEAFF
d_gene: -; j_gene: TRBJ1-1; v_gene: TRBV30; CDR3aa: CAWGAGSLNTEAFF